The rows below give T cell receptor beta chains drawn from one sample of a study of T cell repertoires in cytomegalovirus infection. Their antigens are not known. TCRdb redid the calling of the reads with MiXCR, one entry per CDR3 protein. The sample holds 90,000 to 130,000 distinct CDR3 sequences, around 10% seen once. The sequenced sample consisted of PBMCs, sequenced either directly or after in vitro stimulation (not recorded which). The receptors were sampled from a human donor in good health (CMV status not recorded). Some clones in this sample may be carry-over from other donors' samples. CDR3s include the opening cysteine and the closing phenylalanine or tryptophan.

cdr3_length	v_call	j_call	cdr3_aa
15	TRBV7-6	TRBJ2-5	CASSLSGSRQETQYF
15	TRBV7-9	TRBJ2-1	CASSPRRARNNEQFF
17	TRBV7-3	TRBJ2-1	CASSHATSGSTYNEQFF
14	TRBV7-2	TRBJ2-5	CASSLIAGQETQYF
13	TRBV7-2	TRBJ2-3	CASRPSSTDTQYF
16	TRBV11-2	TRBJ2-3	CASRPRSGLNTDTQYF
14	TRBV7-9	TRBJ1-5	CASSYDSSNQPQHF
17	TRBV18	TRBJ1-3	CASSRGYGENSGNTIYF
16	TRBV25-1	TRBJ2-3	CASTRGSSGSTDTQYF
15	TRBV7-9	TRBJ2-1	CASSSLAGLFNEQFF
15	TRBV12-3/TRBV12-4	TRBJ2-6	CASSLRGAGANVLTF
17	TRBV24-1	TRBJ2-1	CATSEASGDRGFGEQFF
16	TRBV7-2	TRBJ2-1	CASSTNLPGQGYEQFF
12	TRBV30	TRBJ1-1	CAWTRGNTEAFF
14	TRBV7-9	TRBJ1-2	CASSLARANYGYTF
15	TRBV24-1	TRBJ2-5	CATSDGQGAGETQYF
11	TRBV20-1	TRBJ1-1	CSARVQTEAFF
12	TRBV20-1	TRBJ2-7	CSAPMWSYEQYF
15	TRBV10-3	TRBJ2-5	CAAAELGGSHETQYF
14	TRBV6-1	TRBJ2-1	CASSTGLIYNEQFF
15	TRBV6-1	TRBJ2-1	CASSEASGTYNEQFF
15	TRBV28	TRBJ2-7	CASKKRDRKWSEQYF
15	TRBV12-3/TRBV12-4	TRBJ2-1	CASSLGDRGGHEQFF
15	TRBV2	TRBJ2-1	CASSVLGGGGDEQFF
12	TRBV6-2/TRBV6-3	TRBJ2-5	CASSLQIETQYF
15	TRBV7-9	TRBJ2-7	CASSLGRVDSYEQYF
20	TRBV4-1	TRBJ2-3	CASSQETDFSSGISTDTQYF
14	TRBV11-2	TRBJ2-5	CASSLNRGQETQYF
16	TRBV28	TRBJ2-7	CASSFDPLAGPYEQYF
13	TRBV27	TRBJ1-6	CASRASHNSPLHF
14	TRBV7-3	TRBJ2-1	CASSFGGGPNEQFF
15	TRBV7-2	TRBJ1-2	CASSLALGTGYGYTF
14	TRBV10-3	TRBJ1-1	CAIWGGRGSPEAFF
12	TRBV2	TRBJ2-1	CAGGLDYNEQFF
11	TRBV12-3/TRBV12-4	TRBJ2-7	CASSLRVEQYF
16	TRBV5-4	TRBJ2-1	CASSSQPAGGYNEQFF